The source of this TCR beta chain is a study of OX40 agonist ivuxolimab in advanced cancers. Study summary: Patients receiving dose escalation had hepatocellular carcinoma, melanoma, renal cell or head and neck cancer.

The assay was immunoSEQ multiplex PCR, and TCRdb's table has in-frame clones only and misses some. The profile covers about 76,000 clones, with about 91% appearing a single time and under 0.25% taken by the ten largest. CDR1 SGDLS and CDR2 YYNGEE come from the germline V gene. V gave up 0 bases and J gave up 2 bases, with 5 bases separating them. The CDR3 loop spans 13 amino acids. The chain recombines TRBV9 with TRBJ1-1; no clear D. The receptor comes from an adult with an advanced solid tumor such as melanoma, head and neck, liver or kidney cancer. The sample consisted of CD4+ or CD8+ T cells sorted from blood, taken in a trial of the OX40 agonist ivuxolimab. The CDR3 sequence: CASSVGPNTEAFF. The DNA for the CDR3 is TGTGCCAGCAGCGTAGGGCCAAACACTGAAGCTTTCTTT.